Reported below is one T cell receptor beta chain. Its antigen is as yet unknown. This record belongs to a study of T cell responses to AZD1222 COVID-19 vaccine. Study outcomes and limitations: Baseline seropositives among AZD1222 recipients totaled only five to seven. Clonal diversity may have been underestimated in mostly white British donors.

Here immunoSEQ multiplex PCR was the method, and the copy in TCRdb shows in-frame clones only, minus some. This repertoire shows about 97,000 clones, 70% to 90% found once; its top ten account for 2.8%. This clonotype was sampled from an adult in good health. The sample was peripheral blood, taken on day 0 of AZD1222 vaccination.

The CDR3 is CASSPDRLYGYTF. The CDR3 DNA reads TGTGCCAGCAGCCCTGACCGACTCTATGGCTACACCTTC. J is TRBJ1-2 and V is TRBV5-4; D unclear. Germline-derived CDR1 and CDR2 are SGHNT and YYREEE (reference sequence). The V end lost 4 bases, the J end lost 4 bases, and 11 bases lay between the germline ends. CDR3 length equals 13 residues.